This TCR beta chain was identified in a study of response to subunit inactivated influenza vaccine. With 3 bases clipped from V and 5 bases from J, the junction kept 10 bases outside the gene matches. The CDR3 is 16 residues long. Notes on the study in general: Authors suggested seasonal influenza vaccinations each recruit few new T cells.

To note about this clonotype: The antigen is unknown.

TCRdb called the RT-PCR reads again in MiXCR, with one record for every CDR3 protein. This sample has 300,000 to 350,000 distinct CDR3 sequences, with approximately 23% found just once. The clonotype originates from a man between 50 and 70 years old who received an inactivated influenza vaccine. This chain connects TRBV12-3 or TRBV12-4 to TRBJ2-5, with TRBD2 identical over 9 bases. Sequences were derived from PBMCs from blood, sampled approximately 20 months after vaccination. Here the CDR3 DNA reads TGTGCCAGCAGTTTCATGAATCTAGCGGGATCGGAGACCCAGTACTTC. It yields the protein CASSFMNLAGSETQYF.